Presented here are 21 T cell receptor beta chains from one specimen sequenced in a study of beta chain features in type 1 diabetes. All of the isolated RNA was reverse transcribed, so expressed TCRB transcripts were sequenced. Generated by immunoSEQ multiplex PCR, the TCRdb table keeps only in-frame clones and is missing some. The table includes under 250,000 clones, approximately 14% detected once. The sequenced sample consisted of naive CD4+ T cells from blood. The receptors were gathered from a woman aged 35 to 49 in good health.

The chain uses TRBV5-6 and TRBJ2-7, with D unresolved. V lost 4 bases and J lost 8, with 10 bases in between. CDR3 length: 11 residues. Germline loops: CDR1 SGHDT, CDR2 YYEEEE. CDR3 bases: TGTGCCAGCAGCGTTCGAGACAAGCAGTACTTC. It translates to CASSVRDKQYF.

CDR3 in amino acids: CASSSGQGSSYEQYF. The CDR3 nucleotides read TGCGCCAGCAGCTCGGGCCAGGGCAGCTCCTACGAGCAGTACTTC. The chain is built from TRBV5-1 and TRBJ2-7; possible D gene TRBD1, 5 bases. This CDR3 is 15 amino acids long. V was cut by 3 bases and J by 0 bases, with 13 bases left in between. Germline V lookup: CDR1 SGHRS, CDR2 YFSETQ.

This clone was found a few times. This chain links TRBV10-3 with TRBJ1-5; D not certain. The V gene lost 3 bases and the J gene lost 5 bases, with 8 bases spanning the gap. CDR1 ENHRY and CDR2 SYGVKD come from the germline V gene. The CDR3 is made up of 13 amino acids. CDR3 sequence: CAISDFGDQPQHF. The CDR3 coding sequence is TGTGCCATCAGTGACTTCGGAGATCAGCCCCAGCATTTT.

The genes are TRBV4-2 and TRBJ2-5, with TRBD2 matching over 9 bases. In germline, CDR1 is LGHNA, CDR2 YNFKEQ. CDR3 length equals 17 residues. V trimming: 1 base; J trimming: 0 bases; junction bases outside the gene matches: 6. This chain's CDR3 is CASSQAGTSKYQETQYF. In DNA form, the CDR3 reads TGTGCCAGCAGCCAAGCCGGGACTAGCAAGTACCAAGAGACCCAGTACTTC.

CDR3 sequence: CASSRGTSGFYGGSWTQYF. The CDR3 DNA reads as TGTGCCAGCAGCCGGGGGACTAGCGGGTTCTACGGGGGATCTTGGACCCAGTACTTC. The V call is TRBV7-9, the J call TRBJ2-5; 12 bases are shared with TRBD2. CDR1 SEHNR and CDR2 FQNEAQ come from the germline V gene (reference sequence). This CDR3 contains 19 residues. V gave up 5 bases and J gave up 7 bases; unmatched junction bases: 20. Using reference TRBV7-9 and TRBJ2-5 for the parts outside the CDR3, the full variable domain is DTGVSQNPRHKITKRGQNVTFRCDPISEHNRLYWYRQTLGQGPEFLTYFQNEAQLEKSRLLSDRFSAERPKGSFSTLEIQRTEQGDSAMYLCASSRGTSGFYGGSWTQYFGPGTRLLVL.

Regarding this clone: Other DNA variants within this sample encode the same CDR3. The chain joins TRBV5-1 to TRBJ1-2; the match to TRBD1 covers 9 bases. J was trimmed by 5 bases and V by 4 bases; bases with no gene match: 6. The CDR3 consists of 14 residues. Germline V CDR1 and CDR2: SGHRS, YFSETQ. This chain's CDR3 is CASSPGQGAYGYTF. As DNA, the CDR3 is TGCGCCAGCAGCCCGGGACAGGGAGCGTATGGCTACACCTTC. Full variable domain (missing parts from reference TRBV5-1 and TRBJ1-2): KAGVTQTPRYLIKTRGQQVTLSCSPISGHRSVSWYQQTPGQGLQFLFEYFSETQRNKGNFPGRFSGRQFSNSRSEMNVSTLELGDSALYLCASSPGQGAYGYTFGSGTRLTVV.

The rearrangement joins TRBV5-1 to TRBJ2-3, with D perhaps TRBD2 (6 bases). The germline gives CDR1 SGHRS, CDR2 YFSETQ. Trimming stripped 3 bases from V and 6 bases from J, with 14 bases between. This CDR3 has 14 amino acids. For the CDR3, the DNA is TGCGCCAGCAGCTCTACAGGTGGGGGGGATACGCAGTATTTT. Translation gives CASSSTGGGDTQYF.

CDR3 sequence reads: CASCWTGGVVNTEAFF. The CDR3 region has the DNA TGTGCAAGTTGTTGGACAGGGGGCGTCGTGAACACTGAAGCTTTCTTT. J is TRBJ1-1 and V is TRBV12-2; TRBD1 is the table's D call and was not checked against the DNA. TRBV12-2 is a listed pseudogene. The CDR3 loop spans 16 amino acids.

This clone was detected only a few times. The chain combines TRBV5-5 with TRBJ2-5; maybe TRBD2 (5 bases). With 2 bases removed from V and 5 bases from J, the gap between germline ends came to 7 bases. Germline CDR1 is SGHKS and CDR2 is YYEKEE (reference sequence). CDR3 length: 12 amino acids. The CDR3 bases are TGTGCCAGCAGCTTATCGGGGGAGACCCAGTACTTC. It is translated as CASSLSGETQYF. The full variable domain, its missing parts supplied by reference TRBV5-5 and TRBJ2-5, is DAGVTQSPTHLIKTRGQQVTLRCSPISGHKSVSWYQQVLGQGPQFIFQYYEKEERGRGNFPDRFSARQFPNYSSELNVNALLLGDSALYLCASSLSGETQYFGPGTRLLVL.

This clone was counted a few times. Here the CDR3 DNA reads TGTGCCAGCAGCTTAGCGGGGGCCGGGGAGACCCAGTACTTC. It is translated as CASSLAGAGETQYF. The chain couples TRBV25-1 to TRBJ2-5; TRBD2 agrees at 9 bases. This CDR3 is 14 amino acids long. V gave up 6 bases and J gave up 5 bases; unmatched junction bases: 7. CDR1 MGHDK and CDR2 SYGVNS come from the germline V gene.

J is TRBJ2-3 and V is TRBV7-2; D perhaps matches TRBD1 (8 bases). The length of the CDR3 is 15 residues. Germline CDR1 reads SGHTA; CDR2 reads FQGNSA. The germline V and J ends were trimmed by 4 bases and 4 bases, with 15 bases remaining between them. CDR3 DNA: TGTGCCAGCAGCTCTCAAACAGGGGGGGCAGATACGCAGTATTTT. Translation: CASSSQTGGADTQYF.

The chain recombines TRBV7-6 with TRBJ2-3, with D possibly TRBD2 on 5 matching bases. This CDR3 contains 13 residues. Trimming removed 1 base at V and 6 bases at J, with 8 bases between. Germline-derived CDR1 and CDR2 are SGHVS and FNYEAQ. As DNA, the CDR3 is TGTGCCAGCAGCTTAGTAGGCGGGGATACGCAGTATTTT. Translation: CASSLVGGDTQYF.

This clone appeared a few times. V is TRBV9 and J is TRBJ2-1; 11 nucleotides agree with TRBD2. Germline values: CDR1 SGDLS, CDR2 YYNGEE. The J segment lost 6 bases and the V segment lost 3 bases, leaving 8 bases of the junction unmatched. The CDR3 loop spans 16 amino acids. This CDR3 is CASSALLAGDLNEQFF. CDR3 nucleotides: TGTGCCAGCAGCGCGCTACTAGCGGGGGACCTCAATGAGCAGTTCTTC.

This clone was counted between two and nine times. The chain links TRBV7-2 to TRBJ2-3, with TRBD2 identical over 12 bases. Germline V gene data show CDR1 as SGHTA and CDR2 as FQGNSA. CDR3 size: 16 residues. V trimming: 4 bases; J trimming: 8 bases; junction bases outside the gene matches: 10. CDR3 nucleotide sequence: TGTGCCAGCAGCTATCGAGAGACTAGCGGGGGTGGTACGCAGTATTTT. This gives the protein CASSYRETSGGGTQYF. Filled out from reference TRBV7-2 and TRBJ2-3, the complete variable domain reads GAGVSQSPSNKVTEKGKDVELRCDPISGHTALYWYRQSLGQGLEFLIYFQGNSAPDKSGLPSDRFSAERTGGSVSTLTIQRTQQEDSAVYLCASSYRETSGGGTQYFGPGTRLTVL.

The chain carries TRBV7-8 and TRBJ2-3; 9 nucleotides match TRBD2. The junction had 8 bases not matched to a gene; V was cut back by 1 base and J by 0 bases. In germline, CDR1 is SGHVS, CDR2 FQNEAQ. The CDR3 has 18 amino acids. CDR3 DNA sequence: TGTGCCAGCAGCTTAGGCCGGCTAGCGGGGACTAGCACAGATACGCAGTATTTT. Its translation is CASSLGRLAGTSTDTQYF.

In this sample, this clone turned up a few times. The J gene is TRBJ2-1, the V gene TRBV7-2; 10 bases agree with TRBD2. The V segment lost 4 bases and the J segment 3 bases; nucleotides outside the gene matches: 15. There are 19 residues in the CDR3. The V gene's germline CDR1 is SGHTA and CDR2 FQGNSA. The CDR3 sequence is CASSSGVRLAGLNYNEQFF. CDR3 nucleotide sequence: TGTGCCAGCAGCTCAGGGGTGCGACTAGCGGGCCTAAACTACAATGAGCAGTTCTTC.

J is TRBJ1-1 and V is TRBV5-1; D may be TRBD1 (5 bases). This CDR3 contains 15 residues. Germline CDR1 and CDR2: SGHRS and YFSETQ. V was trimmed by 1 base and J by 4 bases, leaving 14 bases between them. In DNA, the CDR3 is TGCGCCAGCAGCTTGTCGGGGACTCTGAGCACTGAAGCTTTCTTT. Translation: CASSLSGTLSTEAFF.

This clone occurred a few times. This sequence joins TRBV4-3 and TRBJ2-7, with 15 bases that match TRBD2. Germline-derived CDR1 and CDR2 are LGHNA and YSLEER. The CDR3 sequence is 17 residues long. V gave up 5 bases and J gave up 1 base; unmatched junction bases: 6. CDR3 loop: CASSFSGLAGGSYEQYF. The CDR3 region has the DNA TGCGCCAGCAGCTTCAGCGGACTAGCGGGGGGGTCCTACGAGCAGTACTTC.

V and J are TRBV5-4 and TRBJ1-1; D remains ambiguous. Per germline, CDR1 SGHNT and CDR2 YYREEE (reference sequence). The CDR3 is 13 residues long. Trimming took 0 bases from V and 2 from J, leaving 5 bases between them. The CDR3 sequence is CASSLGGNTEAFF. The CDR3 nucleotides are TGTGCCAGCAGCTTGGGCGGTAACACTGAAGCTTTCTTT.

This chain connects TRBV21-1 to TRBJ2-7; the table's D call, TRBD1, was not checked against the DNA. TRBV21-1 is listed as a pseudogene. This CDR3 contains 14 residues. In DNA, the CDR3 is TGTGCCAGCTTTAACGCGCGAGGGGGCTACGAGCAGTACTTC. Translation gives CASFNARGGYEQYF.

This clone was counted only a few times. The V call is TRBV6-5, the J call TRBJ2-2, with no clear D. With 2 bases removed from V and 6 bases from J, the gap between germline ends came to 7 bases. Germline V gene sequence: CDR1 MNHEY, CDR2 SVGAGI. This CDR3 is built from 13 residues. This CDR3 reads CASSYADSGELFF. DNA for the CDR3: TGTGCCAGCAGTTACGCGGATTCCGGGGAGCTGTTTTTT.